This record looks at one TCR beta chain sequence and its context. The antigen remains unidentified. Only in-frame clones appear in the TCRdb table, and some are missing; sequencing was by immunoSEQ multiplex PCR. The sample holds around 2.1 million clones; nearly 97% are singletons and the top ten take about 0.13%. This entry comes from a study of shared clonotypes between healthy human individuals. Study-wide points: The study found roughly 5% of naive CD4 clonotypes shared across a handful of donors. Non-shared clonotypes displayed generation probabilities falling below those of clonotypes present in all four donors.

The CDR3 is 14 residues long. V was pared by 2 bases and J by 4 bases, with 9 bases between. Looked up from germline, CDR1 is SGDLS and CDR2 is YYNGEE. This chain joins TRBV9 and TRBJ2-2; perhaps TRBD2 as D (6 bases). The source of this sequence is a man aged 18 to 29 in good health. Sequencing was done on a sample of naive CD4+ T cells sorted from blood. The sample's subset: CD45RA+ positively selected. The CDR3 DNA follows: TGTGCCAGCAGCGTTAGCGGCACCACCGGGGAGCTGTTTTTT. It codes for CASSVSGTTGELFF.